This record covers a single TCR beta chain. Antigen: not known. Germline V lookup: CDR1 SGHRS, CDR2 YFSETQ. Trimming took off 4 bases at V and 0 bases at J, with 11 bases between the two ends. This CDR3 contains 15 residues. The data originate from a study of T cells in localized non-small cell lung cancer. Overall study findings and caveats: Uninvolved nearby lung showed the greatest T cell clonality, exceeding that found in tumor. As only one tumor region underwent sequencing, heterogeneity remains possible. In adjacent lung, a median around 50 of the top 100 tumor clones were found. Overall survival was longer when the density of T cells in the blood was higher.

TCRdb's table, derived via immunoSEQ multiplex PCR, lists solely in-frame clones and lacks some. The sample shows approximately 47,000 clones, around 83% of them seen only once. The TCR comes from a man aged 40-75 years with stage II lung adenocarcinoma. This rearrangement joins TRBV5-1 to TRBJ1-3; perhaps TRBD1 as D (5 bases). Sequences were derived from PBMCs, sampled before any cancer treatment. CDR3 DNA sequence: TGCGCCAGCAGCGCCTCAGGGAACTCTGGAAACACCATATATTTT. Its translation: CASSASGNSGNTIYF.